One and the same sample provided the 31 T cell receptor beta chains below, sequenced in a study of T-cell reconstitution after alpha-beta-depleted transplantation in children (dated by TCRdb to between 2015 and 2016). The label giving this sample's treatment or condition can be read as: allogeneic hematopoietic cell transplantation with graft depleted of TCRalphabeta T cells and CD19 B cells. Libraries were constructed by PCR. These reads were obtained on an Illumina HiSeq 2500. Molecular barcoding was employed in the preparation of TCR libraries, with unique molecular identifiers being used to normalize TCRbeta repertoire quantification. TCRdb passed the public sequencing reads through fastp at Q25 and MiXCR, retaining productive beta sequences. Rows are combined by CDR3 protein, so each entry shows the most common genes and DNA. This sample is represented by about 590,000 distinct CDR3 sequences; 10% to 15% of them were singletons. The ten largest make up about 2.2% of the sample.

The sequencing here drew on PBMCs, mostly from graft donor cells, taken 360 days after TCRalphabeta/CD19-depleted stem cell transplant. These TCRs come from a male patient aged 10 to 17 who had a stem cell transplant for acute myeloid leukemia, so the T cells may come from the graft donor.

This clonotype came up a few times. The V gene is TRBV7-3, the J gene TRBJ2-5; D is undetermined. This CDR3 has 16 amino acids. Trimming removed 0 bases at V and 0 bases at J, with 11 bases between. In germline, CDR1 is SGHTA, CDR2 FQGTGA. Here the CDR3 reads CASSLTGSGYQETQYF. CDR3 nucleotide sequence: TGTGCCAGCAGCTTAACGGGGTCAGGCTACCAAGAGACCCAGTACTTC.

The chain couples TRBV5-5 to TRBJ2-7; 11 nucleotides line up with TRBD2. The germline V gene has CDR1 SGHKS and CDR2 YYEKEE (reference sequence). The CDR3 spans 15 residues. Trimming at V came to 7 bases and at J to 0 bases, leaving 6 bases not matched to a gene. The DNA for the CDR3 is TGTGCCAGCCACATAGCGGGAGGGGGCTCCTACGAGCAGTACTTC. This translates into CASHIAGGGSYEQYF.

The chain combines TRBV27 with TRBJ2-7; 12 bases are a match to TRBD2. The V and J ends lost 7 bases and 6 bases, in that order; junction bases with no gene match: 7. Germline assignment: CDR1 MNHEY and CDR2 SMNVEV (reference sequence). The CDR3 covers 14 residues. CDR3 DNA sequence: TGTGCCAGCACCAGACTAGCGGGAGAAGGCGAGCAGTACTTC. Protein sequence: CASTRLAGEGEQYF.

The chain links TRBV6-2 or TRBV6-3 to TRBJ2-1, with D possibly being TRBD1 (6 bases). V lost 0 bases, J lost 0 bases, and 12 bases lay in between. The CDR3 extends over 17 amino acids. The germline V gene has CDR1 MNHEY and CDR2 SVGEGT. In nucleotides, the CDR3 is TGTGCCAGCAGTTACTCGGTAACAGGGAGCTCCTACAATGAGCAGTTCTTC. Its protein is CASSYSVTGSSYNEQFF.

With respect to this clonotype: Given a much more abundant clone one base away, this may be a read error. Here the CDR3 DNA reads TGCAGTGCTGGTAGAGGTTATACCTTGGGAGAGACCCAGTACTTC. Its protein is CSAGRGYTLGETQYF. This chain joins TRBV20-1 and TRBJ2-5; no reliable D call. The CDR3 extends over 15 amino acids. Germline assignment: CDR1 DFQATT and CDR2 SNEGSKA (reference sequence). V lost 5 bases and J lost 4, with 20 bases in between.

The table lists this clonotype with many counts. The rearrangement joins TRBV28 to TRBJ2-7, with 12 bases fitting TRBD2. Trimming cost V 7 bases and J 4 bases; bases outside gene matches: 5. This CDR3 contains 14 residues. Germline CDR1 is MDHEN and CDR2 is SYDVKM. The CDR3 reads CASKRLAGAYEQYF. CDR3 sequence (DNA): TGTGCCAGCAAGCGACTAGCGGGAGCGTACGAGCAGTACTTC.

This sequence joins TRBV6-5 and TRBJ2-3; 8 nucleotides match TRBD1. The CDR3 extends over 16 amino acids. CDR1 is MNHEY, CDR2 SVGAGI, per germline. The V and J ends lost 0 bases and 2 bases, in that order; junction bases with no gene match: 4. In DNA form, the CDR3 reads TGTGCCAGCAGTTACTCGAGACAGGGGCCCACAGATACGCAGTATTTT. Translating gives CASSYSRQGPTDTQYF.

This chain uses TRBV28 with TRBJ1-6; maybe TRBD1 (5 bases). Germline-derived CDR1 and CDR2 are MDHEN and SYDVKM. CDR3 size: 16 residues. V dropped 5 bases and J dropped 6 bases, with 17 bases sitting between them. The chain's CDR3 is CASSRDLVGGNSPLHF. CDR3 nucleotide sequence: TGTGCCAGCAGTCGGGACCTTGTGGGGGGTAATTCACCCCTCCACTTT.

This clonotype came up many times. The chain joins TRBV29-1 to TRBJ2-3; D uncertain. There are 12 residues in the CDR3. Per germline, CDR1 SQVTM and CDR2 ANQGSEA. The V gene lost 6 bases and the J gene lost 10 bases, with 17 bases spanning the gap. This chain's CDR3 is CSVAASGGPQYF. CDR3 DNA: TGCAGCGTCGCAGCGAGTGGCGGCCCGCAGTATTTT.

This chain connects TRBV10-3 to TRBJ2-2; D is unclear. The germline V gene encodes CDR1 ENHRY and CDR2 SYGVKD. This CDR3 has 14 amino acids. V shed 8 bases and J shed 2 bases, with 12 bases lying between them. The CDR3 DNA sequence: TGTGCCATCGCTCCGAGCGTCAACACCGGGGAGCTGTTTTTT. As protein: CAIAPSVNTGELFF.

In this sample, this clonotype turned up many times. V gene TRBV4-3 combines with J gene TRBJ2-3; D ambiguous. This CDR3 region has 15 residues. From germline, CDR1 is LGHNA and CDR2 YSLEER. V lost 3 bases and J lost 1, with 11 bases in between. The CDR3 here is CASSQAQAGTDTQYF. The DNA for the CDR3 is TGCGCCAGCAGCCAGGCCCAGGCCGGCACAGATACGCAGTATTTT.

The V call is TRBV12-3 or TRBV12-4, the J call TRBJ2-7; D is unresolved. V was cut by 3 bases and J by 2 bases, with 11 bases left in between. The length of the CDR3 is 14 residues. The CDR3 bases are TGTGCCAGCAGTTTCCATGGTAACCCCTACGAGCAGTACTTC. Protein sequence: CASSFHGNPYEQYF.

V is TRBV21-1 and J is TRBJ2-5. TRBV21-1 is described as a pseudogene. CDR3 length equals 12 residues. CDR3 residues: CASRGREETQYF. CDR3 in DNA: TGTGCCAGCAGGGGTAGAGAGGAGACCCAGTACTTC.

This clonotype came up a few times. The DNA for the CDR3 is TGTGCCAGCAGCCAACTAACAGGGGGCACTGAAGCTTTCTTT. Encoded protein: CASSQLTGGTEAFF. The J gene is TRBJ1-1, the V gene TRBV14; 8 bases match TRBD1. The CDR3 spans 14 residues. Per the germline V gene, CDR1 is SGHDN and CDR2 is FVKESK. J lost 4 bases, V lost 2 bases, and 3 bases had no gene match.

In its sample, this clonotype was seen a few times. This chain uses TRBV7-9 with TRBJ1-2; no firm D call. Germline assignment: CDR1 SEHNR and CDR2 FQNEAQ (reference sequence). Trimming stripped 2 bases from V and 0 bases from J, with 7 bases between. The CDR3 is 14 residues long. The CDR3 nucleotides read TGTGCCAGCAGCTTACCAGTAGCTAACTATGGCTACACCTTC. Encoded protein: CASSLPVANYGYTF. The full variable domain, with the rest looked up from reference TRBV7-9 and TRBJ1-2, is DTGVSQNPRHKITKRGQNVTFRCDPISEHNRLYWYRQTLGQGPEFLTYFQNEAQLEKSRLLSDRFSAERPKGSFSTLEIQRTEQGDSAMYLCASSLPVANYGYTFGSGTRLTVV.

This clonotype has a handful of counts. The gene calls are TRBV20-1 and TRBJ2-7; the match to TRBD2 covers 9 bases. CDR1 is DFQATT, CDR2 SNEGSKA, per germline (reference sequence). The CDR3 is made up of 13 amino acids. V lost 5 bases to trimming and J lost 1 base; unmatched junction nucleotides: 3. The CDR3 DNA is TGCAGTGCTTCGACTAGCGGATCCTACGAGCAGTACTTC. Protein product: CSASTSGSYEQYF.

The sample holds a few counts of this clonotype. The chain couples TRBV5-1 to TRBJ2-3; no definite D call. Germline lookup yields CDR1 SGHRS and CDR2 YFSETQ. The V and J ends lost 1 base and 3 bases respectively, with 18 bases between them. The CDR3 is 17 amino acids. The CDR3 DNA follows: TGCGCCAGCAGCTTGCAAGACCCACCGAGGAAGACAGATACGCAGTATTTT. This translates into CASSLQDPPRKTDTQYF.

Ten or more counts support this clonotype. This chain joins TRBV29-1 and TRBJ2-7; 11 bases are shared with TRBD2. This CDR3 has 12 amino acids. The J segment lost 4 bases and the V segment lost 7 bases, leaving 3 bases of the junction unmatched. Looked up from germline, CDR1 is SQVTM and CDR2 is ANQGSEA. Here the CDR3 DNA reads TGCAGCGCGGGACTAGCGGAGTACGAGCAGTACTTC. It encodes CSAGLAEYEQYF.

The J gene is TRBJ2-1, the V gene TRBV7-3; D is undetermined. The length of the CDR3 is 12 residues. The V end was cut by 5 bases, the J end by 8 bases, with 10 bases between. CDR1 and CDR2 (germline): SGHTA, FQGTGA. CDR3 coding DNA: TGTGCCAGCAGCGCCGGTCCACATGAGCAGTTCTTC. Residues: CASSAGPHEQFF.

This clonotype has more than one count but fewer than ten. The CDR3 nucleotides are TGTGCCAGCACCCCGGGACTAGCGCCTAAGTGGCAAGAGACCCAGTACTTC. Amino acid sequence: CASTPGLAPKWQETQYF. The genes are TRBV6-2 or TRBV6-3 and TRBJ2-5, with 10 bases lining up with TRBD2. Germline V gene data show CDR1 as MNHEY and CDR2 as SVGEGT. Trimming at V came to 7 bases and at J to 2 bases, leaving 13 bases not matched to a gene. The length of the CDR3 is 17 residues.

This clonotype is labeled medium-sized. V usage is TRBV20-1 and J usage is TRBJ2-2; the match to TRBD2 covers 7 bases. The CDR3 is 16 residues long. Germline CDR1 DFQATT, CDR2 SNEGSKA (reference sequence). Trimming took 0 bases from V and 0 from J; bases not matched to a gene: 4. Written as DNA, the CDR3 is TGCAGTGCTAGAGATGGGGGGGTACCGAACACCGGGGAGCTGTTTTTT. Its protein product is CSARDGGVPNTGELFF.

This clonotype appeared many times. The rearrangement links TRBV4-2 to TRBJ2-7, with 9 bases that match TRBD2. The CDR3 runs to 17 residues. Trimming took 2 bases from V and 0 from J; bases not matched to a gene: 8. CDR1 is LGHNA and CDR2 is YNFKEQ in the germline V gene. CDR3: CASSQLAGSTSSYEQYF. In DNA, the CDR3 is TGTGCCAGCAGCCAACTAGCGGGATCGACCAGCTCCTACGAGCAGTACTTC.

The chain is built from TRBV20-1 and TRBJ2-7; 12 nucleotides agree with TRBD1. Looked up from germline, CDR1 is DFQATT and CDR2 is SNEGSKA (reference sequence). J gave up 5 bases and V 3 bases, and 8 bases lay outside the gene matches. This CDR3 is built from 15 residues. CDR3 in amino acids: CSASRDRGRGDEQYF. In DNA form, the CDR3 reads TGCAGTGCTAGCCGGGACAGGGGGCGCGGTGACGAGCAGTACTTC.

This clonotype occurred many times. The rearrangement joins TRBV29-1 to TRBJ2-7, with TRBD1 matching 7 bases. The germline CDR1 and CDR2 sequences are SQVTM and ANQGSEA. The CDR3 loop spans 13 amino acids. Trimming at V came to 2 bases and at J to 2 bases, leaving 3 bases not matched to a gene. The CDR3 DNA reads TGCAGCGTTGAAAGACAGGGCCCCTACGAGCAGTACTTC. Amino acid sequence: CSVERQGPYEQYF.

The rearrangement uses TRBV6-2 or TRBV6-3 and TRBJ2-5; D may be TRBD1 (6 bases). CDR1 MNHEY and CDR2 SVGEGT come from the germline V gene. The CDR3 length is 19 residues. Deletions cut 7 bases from V and 4 bases from J, with 31 bases between. The DNA of the CDR3 is TGTGCCAGCACCATGAGCCCTTTGATCTCGACAGGCCCCACAGAGACCCAGTACTTC. Translation: CASTMSPLISTGPTETQYF.

This clonotype was detected many times. This chain connects TRBV29-1 to TRBJ2-2, with D unresolved. CDR1 and CDR2 (germline): SQVTM, ANQGSEA. The V gene lost 4 bases and the J gene lost 7 bases, with 7 bases spanning the gap. The CDR3 has 11 amino acids. The CDR3, as DNA: TGCAGCGTTGGCGACCTCGGGGAGCTGTTTTTT. Protein: CSVGDLGELFF.

The chain uses TRBV9 and TRBJ2-1; tentative D call: TRBD2 (5 bases). Per the germline V gene, CDR1 is SGDLS and CDR2 is YYNGEE. CDR3 length: 17 amino acids. V lost 0 bases to trimming and J lost 0 bases, with 13 bases between them. The CDR3 spells CASSVVRTPSSYNEQFF. The CDR3 region has the DNA TGTGCCAGCAGCGTAGTGCGGACTCCTAGCTCCTACAATGAGCAGTTCTTC.

This clonotype has only a few counts. The rearrangement uses TRBV20-1 and TRBJ2-5, with TRBD1 matching 7 bases. Trimming cost V 7 bases and J 2 bases; bases outside gene matches: 4. CDR3 length equals 12 residues. Germline CDR1 reads DFQATT; CDR2 reads SNEGSKA (reference sequence). CDR3 region: CSGGTVQETQYF. The CDR3, as DNA: TGCAGTGGAGGGACAGTACAAGAGACCCAGTACTTC.

Regarding this clonotype: Given a much more abundant clone one base away, this may be a read error. The chain links TRBV15 to TRBJ2-7, with D perhaps TRBD1 (6 bases). CDR1 LNHNV and CDR2 YYDKDF come from the germline V gene (reference sequence). This CDR3 region has 14 residues. The germline V and J ends were trimmed by 5 bases and 5 bases, with 16 bases remaining between them. The CDR3 spells CATSAWGQGNEQYF. CDR3 coding DNA: TGTGCCACCAGCGCGTGGGGACAAGGCAACGAGCAGTACTTC.

The chain links TRBV4-3 to TRBJ2-7, with D perhaps TRBD2 (6 bases). Germline V gene data show CDR1 as LGHNA and CDR2 as YSLEER. The CDR3 has 16 residues. V was pared by 0 bases and J by 4 bases, with 16 bases between. In nucleotides, the CDR3 is TGCGCCAGCAGCCAAGATTCGGGGGAGGTAGTGTACGAGCAGTACTTC. It specifies CASSQDSGEVVYEQYF.

This sequence joins TRBV4-1 and TRBJ1-4; 9 bases align to TRBD1. Germline V gene sequence: CDR1 MGHRA, CDR2 YSYEKL. V lost 1 base to trimming and J lost 5 bases; unmatched junction nucleotides: 5. This CDR3 is 16 amino acids long. The CDR3 reads CASSQVYGQGNEKLFF. Written as DNA, the CDR3 is TGCGCCAGCAGCCAAGTGTACGGACAGGGGAATGAAAAACTGTTTTTT.